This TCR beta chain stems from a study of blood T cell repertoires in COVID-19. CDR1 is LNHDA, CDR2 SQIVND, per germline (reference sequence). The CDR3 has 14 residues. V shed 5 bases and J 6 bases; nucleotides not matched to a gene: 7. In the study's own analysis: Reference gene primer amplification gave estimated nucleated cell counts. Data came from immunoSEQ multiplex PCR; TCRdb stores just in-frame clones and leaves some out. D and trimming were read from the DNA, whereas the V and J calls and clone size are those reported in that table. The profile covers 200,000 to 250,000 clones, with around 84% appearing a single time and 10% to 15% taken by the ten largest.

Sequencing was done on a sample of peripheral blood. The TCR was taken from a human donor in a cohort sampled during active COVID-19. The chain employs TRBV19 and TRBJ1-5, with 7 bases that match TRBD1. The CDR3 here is CASSDRAGGQPQHF. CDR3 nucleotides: TGTGCCAGTAGTGACAGGGCGGGGGGTCAGCCCCAGCATTTT.